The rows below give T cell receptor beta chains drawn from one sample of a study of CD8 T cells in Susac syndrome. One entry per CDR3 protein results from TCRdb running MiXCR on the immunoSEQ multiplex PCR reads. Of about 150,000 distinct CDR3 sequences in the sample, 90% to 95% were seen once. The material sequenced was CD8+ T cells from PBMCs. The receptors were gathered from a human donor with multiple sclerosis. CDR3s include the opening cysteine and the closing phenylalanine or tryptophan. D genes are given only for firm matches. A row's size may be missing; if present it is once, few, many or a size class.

TGTGCCAGCAGTGAAGCCCCGACAGGGGCTGGAAACACCATATATTTT,CASSEAPTGAGNTIYF,TRBJ1-3,NA,TRBV2,TRBD1
TGTGCCAGCAGCGGGACCGGGACTAGCGGCGGAAGCTCCTACGAGCAGTACTTC,CASSGTGTSGGSSYEQYF,TRBJ2-7,NA,TRBV9,TRBD2
TGTGCCAGCTCACCGGGAGACGGGGCAGATACGCAGTATTTT,CASSPGDGADTQYF,TRBJ2-3,NA,TRBV2,NA
TGCAGTGCTCGAGAGGGGAGTTACGAGCAGTACTTC,CSAREGSYEQYF,TRBJ2-7,few,TRBV20-1,NA
TGTGCCAGCAGTCTAATGAACACTGAAGCTTTCTTT,CASSLMNTEAFF,TRBJ1-1,few,TRBV5-6,NA
TGTGCCAGCAGTTCTGCTTTGGGGCGTACGCAGTATTTT,CASSSALGRTQYF,TRBJ2-3,NA,TRBV28,NA
TGTGCCAGCAGTTTAGGTGGCGGGGGGGCCTTGCCAGATACGCAGTATTTT,CASSLGGGGALPDTQYF,TRBJ2-3,once,TRBV27,TRBD2
TGCAGTGCCTCGGGACTAGCGGGGGGCCGGAGCTCCTACGAGCAGTACTTC,CSASGLAGGRSSYEQYF,TRBJ2-7,once,TRBV20-1,TRBD2
TGTGCCAGCAGCCCTAAAGGCACCGGGGAGCTGTTTTTT,CASSPKGTGELFF,TRBJ2-2,NA,TRBV7-3,NA
TGTGCCTGGAAGCAGGGTAAGGGCGAAGCTTTCTTT,CAWKQGKGEAFF,TRBJ1-1,NA,TRBV30,NA
TGCGCCAGCAGCGGAATGGGGGGGCCCGATGGCTACACCTTC,CASSGMGGPDGYTF,TRBJ1-2,NA,TRBV5-1,NA
TGTGCCAGCCGGGACGGCTCCTACGAGCAGTACTTC,CASRDGSYEQYF,TRBJ2-7,NA,TRBV11-2,NA
TGTGCCAGCACCCTAGGGGTCTATAATTCACCCCTCCACTTT,CASTLGVYNSPLHF,TRBJ1-6,once,TRBV12-3/TRBV12-4,NA
TGTGCCAGCAGCGAGGGGGGAGAGGGAGAGACCCAGTACTTC,CASSEGGEGETQYF,TRBJ2-5,NA,TRBV3-1,NA
TGTGCCAGCAGCCCGGGACTAGGTACAGATACGCAGTATTTT,CASSPGLGTDTQYF,TRBJ2-3,once,TRBV7-3,TRBD2